The rows below give T cell receptor beta chains drawn from one sample of a study of graft-versus-host responses after intestinal transplantation. Some clones are missing from TCRdb's copy, which holds only in-frame ones; the method was immunoSEQ multiplex PCR. The data show over 60,000 clones, roughly 90% seen once. The sample consisted of ileum tissue, taken less than 400 days after transplant. The receptor set was obtained from a human patient who received an intestinal transplant, so some T cells may come from the graft donor. CDR3s include the opening cysteine and the closing phenylalanine or tryptophan. The order of the fields is clone size, J gene, D gene, V gene, CDR3 protein, CDR3 DNA. A D gene is named only where the DNA matches it firmly. Only part of the rows carry a size: once, few, many, or a class if the clone is expanded.

clone size: .
J gene: TRBJ2-3
D gene: .
V gene: TRBV5-1
CDR3 protein: CASSLRTDRTDTQYF
CDR3 DNA: TGCGCCAGCAGCTTGCGGACTGATCGCACAGATACGCAGTATTTT

clone size: .
J gene: TRBJ2-7
D gene: TRBD1
V gene: TRBV25-1
CDR3 protein: CASSGLGQASSYEQYF
CDR3 DNA: TGTGCCAGCAGTGGCCTAGGACAGGCGAGCTCCTACGAGCAGTACTTC

clone size: .
J gene: TRBJ2-7
D gene: TRBD2
V gene: TRBV6-5
CDR3 protein: CASSYSGTSSYYEQYF
CDR3 DNA: TGTGCCAGCAGTTACTCTGGGACTAGCAGCTACTACGAGCAGTACTTC

clone size: .
J gene: TRBJ2-7
D gene: .
V gene: TRBV6-6
CDR3 protein: CASSYYGGPPYEQYF
CDR3 DNA: TGTGCCAGCAGTTACTATGGTGGACCGCCCTACGAGCAGTACTTC

clone size: .
J gene: TRBJ2-2
D gene: .
V gene: TRBV27
CDR3 protein: CASSPGTATGELFF
CDR3 DNA: TGTGCCAGCAGTCCCGGGACGGCTACCGGGGAGCTGTTTTTT

clone size: once
J gene: TRBJ1-2
D gene: .
V gene: TRBV15
CDR3 protein: CATSRVRSNGYTF
CDR3 DNA: TGTGCCACCAGCAGAGTCCGGTCGAATGGCTACACCTTC

clone size: .
J gene: TRBJ2-1
D gene: TRBD1
V gene: TRBV14
CDR3 protein: CASSRPLGTGARGEQFF
CDR3 DNA: TGTGCCAGCAGCCGACCCCTCGGGACAGGGGCACGGGGTGAGCAGTTCTTC

clone size: .
J gene: TRBJ2-6
D gene: .
V gene: TRBV5-6
CDR3 protein: CASSLGASLSGANVLTF
CDR3 DNA: TGTGCCAGCAGCTTAGGGGCCTCTCTCTCTGGGGCCAACGTCCTGACTTTC

clone size: .
J gene: TRBJ2-1
D gene: .
V gene: TRBV4-1
CDR3 protein: CASSHPGGIDYNEQFF
CDR3 DNA: TGCGCCAGCAGCCACCCAGGGGGGATAGATTACAATGAGCAGTTCTTC

clone size: few
J gene: TRBJ1-5
D gene: .
V gene: TRBV28
CDR3 protein: CASLSGNQPQHF
CDR3 DNA: TGTGCCAGCCTTTCGGGCAATCAGCCCCAGCATTTT

clone size: .
J gene: TRBJ2-1
D gene: .
V gene: TRBV12-1
CDR3 protein: CASSNYTYYNEQFF
CDR3 DNA: TGTGCCAGCAGCAATTATACCTATTACAATGAGCAGTTCTTC

clone size: once
J gene: TRBJ1-1
D gene: TRBD1
V gene: TRBV7-9
CDR3 protein: CASSWDRGNTEAFF
CDR3 DNA: TGTGCCAGCAGCTGGGACAGGGGGAACACTGAAGCTTTCTTT

clone size: .
J gene: TRBJ2-5
D gene: TRBD2
V gene: TRBV2
CDR3 protein: CASSEARGGRQETQYF
CDR3 DNA: TGTGCCAGCAGTGAAGCGCGGGGAGGGAGGCAAGAGACCCAGTACTTC

clone size: .
J gene: TRBJ2-7
D gene: .
V gene: TRBV6-5
CDR3 protein: CASTQVSVGEQYF
CDR3 DNA: TGTGCCAGCACCCAGGTCTCTGTGGGGGAGCAGTACTTC

clone size: .
J gene: TRBJ1-1
D gene: .
V gene: TRBV30
CDR3 protein: CAWSRPRHTEAFF
CDR3 DNA: TGTGCCTGGAGTAGACCGCGACACACTGAAGCTTTCTTT

clone size: .
J gene: TRBJ1-2
D gene: .
V gene: TRBV4-1
CDR3 protein: CASSHPRVFYGYTF
CDR3 DNA: TGCGCCAGCAGCCACCCCAGGGTTTTCTATGGCTACACCTTC

clone size: .
J gene: TRBJ1-1
D gene: TRBD1
V gene: TRBV5-6
CDR3 protein: CASSPGTGTNTEAFF
CDR3 DNA: TGTGCCAGCAGCCCTGGGACAGGGACGAACACTGAAGCTTTCTTT

clone size: .
J gene: TRBJ1-6
D gene: .
V gene: TRBV6-1
CDR3 protein: CASTTGGLNSPLHF
CDR3 DNA: TGTGCCAGCACCACGGGGGGCCTAAATTCACCCCTCCACTTT

clone size: .
J gene: TRBJ2-7
D gene: .
V gene: TRBV28
CDR3 protein: CASSLAQGSEQYF
CDR3 DNA: TGTGCCAGCAGTCTAGCACAGGGTTCGGAGCAGTACTTC

clone size: .
J gene: TRBJ1-2
D gene: .
V gene: TRBV6-6
CDR3 protein: CASSRPGGTYGYTF
CDR3 DNA: TGTGCCAGCAGTCGACCGGGAGGTACATATGGCTACACCTTC

clone size: .
J gene: TRBJ2-1
D gene: TRBD1
V gene: TRBV29-1
CDR3 protein: CSVQGAPYNEQFF
CDR3 DNA: TGCAGCGTCCAGGGGGCTCCTTACAATGAGCAGTTCTTC

clone size: .
J gene: TRBJ1-5
D gene: .
V gene: TRBV6-6
CDR3 protein: CASSGGGSNQPQHF
CDR3 DNA: TGTGCCAGCAGTGGAGGGGGTAGCAATCAGCCCCAGCATTTT

clone size: .
J gene: TRBJ2-4
D gene: .
V gene: TRBV9
CDR3 protein: CASSATGKSRAKNIQYF
CDR3 DNA: TGTGCCAGCAGCGCAACAGGGAAATCGAGGGCCAAAAACATTCAGTACTTC

clone size: .
J gene: TRBJ1-2
D gene: .
V gene: TRBV4-1
CDR3 protein: CASSQVGTPSNYGYTF
CDR3 DNA: TGCGCCAGCAGCCAAGTAGGGACCCCAAGTAACTATGGCTACACCTTC

clone size: .
J gene: TRBJ2-3
D gene: .
V gene: TRBV30
CDR3 protein: CAWSVLSGDTQYF
CDR3 DNA: TGTGCCTGGAGTGTACTGTCAGGAGATACGCAGTATTTT

clone size: .
J gene: TRBJ2-1
D gene: .
V gene: TRBV6-5
CDR3 protein: CASTGIRDNEQFF
CDR3 DNA: TGTGCCAGCACGGGGATCCGTGACAATGAGCAGTTCTTC

clone size: .
J gene: TRBJ1-1
D gene: TRBD1
V gene: TRBV11-3
CDR3 protein: CASSFGTGLGEAFF
CDR3 DNA: TGTGCCAGCAGCTTTGGGACAGGCTTGGGTGAAGCTTTCTTT

clone size: .
J gene: TRBJ1-1
D gene: .
V gene: TRBV29-1
CDR3 protein: CSVEDFGRGLNTEAFF
CDR3 DNA: TGCAGCGTTGAAGATTTTGGACGAGGCCTGAACACTGAAGCTTTCTTT

clone size: few
J gene: TRBJ2-3
D gene: .
V gene: TRBV7-9
CDR3 protein: CASTLGQESTDTQYF
CDR3 DNA: TGTGCCAGCACCCTAGGCCAGGAAAGCACAGATACGCAGTATTTT

clone size: .
J gene: TRBJ2-1
D gene: .
V gene: TRBV7-2
CDR3 protein: CASRKDSLSYNEQFF
CDR3 DNA: TGTGCCAGCAGGAAGGACTCTCTCTCCTACAATGAGCAGTTCTTC

clone size: .
J gene: TRBJ1-1
D gene: TRBD1
V gene: TRBV11-2
CDR3 protein: CASSPIVAGTGNTEAFF
CDR3 DNA: TGTGCCAGCAGCCCCATTGTAGCCGGGACAGGGAACACTGAAGCTTTCTTT

clone size: .
J gene: TRBJ2-7
D gene: .
V gene: TRBV7-2
CDR3 protein: CASSFGSPPGEQYF
CDR3 DNA: TGTGCCAGCAGCTTCGGGAGCCCTCCCGGCGAGCAGTACTTC

clone size: .
J gene: TRBJ1-2
D gene: TRBD1
V gene: TRBV7-9
CDR3 protein: CASSLGQGWGGYTF
CDR3 DNA: TGTGCCAGCAGCTTGGGACAGGGGTGGGGTGGCTACACCTTC

clone size: .
J gene: TRBJ2-1
D gene: .
V gene: TRBV5-1
CDR3 protein: CASSLGNEQFF
CDR3 DNA: TGCGCCAGCAGCTTGGGTAATGAGCAGTTCTTC

clone size: .
J gene: TRBJ2-7
D gene: TRBD2
V gene: TRBV11-2
CDR3 protein: CASLGLAGRGAYEQYF
CDR3 DNA: TGTGCCAGCCTGGGACTAGCGGGGAGAGGGGCCTACGAGCAGTACTTC

clone size: .
J gene: TRBJ1-1
D gene: .
V gene: TRBV7-6
CDR3 protein: CASSLAANTEAFF
CDR3 DNA: TGTGCCAGCAGCTTAGCAGCGAACACTGAAGCTTTCTTT

clone size: .
J gene: TRBJ2-1
D gene: .
V gene: TRBV9
CDR3 protein: CASSVGLADYNEQFF
CDR3 DNA: TGTGCCAGCAGCGTAGGGCTAGCAGATTACAATGAGCAGTTCTTC

clone size: .
J gene: TRBJ1-1
D gene: .
V gene: TRBV2
CDR3 protein: CASSETPWGELGNTEAFF
CDR3 DNA: TGTGCCAGCAGTGAAACCCCTTGGGGGGAATTAGGGAACACTGAAGCTTTCTTT

clone size: .
J gene: TRBJ2-2
D gene: TRBD1
V gene: TRBV5-1
CDR3 protein: CASSLITGVDTGELFF
CDR3 DNA: TGCGCCAGCAGCTTGATAACAGGGGTTGACACCGGGGAGCTGTTTTTT

clone size: .
J gene: TRBJ1-1
D gene: TRBD1
V gene: TRBV6-1
CDR3 protein: CASSESLGQGADTEAFF
CDR3 DNA: TGTGCCAGCAGTGAATCCCTGGGACAGGGCGCGGACACTGAAGCTTTCTTT

clone size: .
J gene: TRBJ1-5
D gene: TRBD1
V gene: TRBV27
CDR3 protein: CARIGQGSGNQPQHF
CDR3 DNA: TGTGCCAGGATAGGACAGGGCAGTGGCAATCAGCCCCAGCATTTT

clone size: .
J gene: TRBJ2-1
D gene: TRBD2
V gene: TRBV5-1
CDR3 protein: CASSLQGRSSGSSYNEQFF
CDR3 DNA: TGCGCCAGCAGCTTGCAGGGACGGTCTAGCGGGAGCTCCTACAATGAGCAGTTCTTC

clone size: .
J gene: TRBJ1-4
D gene: TRBD1
V gene: TRBV5-1
CDR3 protein: CASSFGQGGEKLFF
CDR3 DNA: TGCGCCAGCAGCTTTGGACAGGGAGGGGAAAAACTGTTTTTT

clone size: .
J gene: TRBJ1-3
D gene: TRBD1
V gene: TRBV6-6
CDR3 protein: CASYRDRSSGNTIYF
CDR3 DNA: TGTGCCAGTTACCGGGACAGGAGCTCTGGAAACACCATATATTTT

clone size: .
J gene: TRBJ2-5
D gene: .
V gene: TRBV6-5
CDR3 protein: CASSYSYQETQYF
CDR3 DNA: TGTGCCAGCAGTTATAGCTATCAAGAGACCCAGTACTTC

clone size: .
J gene: TRBJ2-5
D gene: .
V gene: TRBV15
CDR3 protein: CATSGDRLRETQYF
CDR3 DNA: TGTGCCACCAGCGGAGACAGGTTGAGGGAGACCCAGTACTTC

clone size: .
J gene: TRBJ2-2
D gene: .
V gene: TRBV7-9
CDR3 protein: CASSLKMARQETGELFF
CDR3 DNA: TGTGCCAGCAGCTTAAAAATGGCCCGGCAGGAGACCGGGGAGCTGTTTTTT

clone size: .
J gene: TRBJ1-1
D gene: .
V gene: TRBV19
CDR3 protein: CASSIDGEYPEAFF
CDR3 DNA: TGTGCCAGTAGTATAGACGGAGAGTACCCTGAAGCTTTCTTT

clone size: .
J gene: TRBJ2-3
D gene: .
V gene: TRBV28
CDR3 protein: CASSSEDSSLYTDTQYF
CDR3 DNA: TGTGCCAGCAGTTCGGAAGACTCCTCACTCTACACAGATACGCAGTATTTT

clone size: .
J gene: TRBJ1-6
D gene: TRBD1
V gene: TRBV7-6
CDR3 protein: CASSFGQELYPLHF
CDR3 DNA: TGTGCCAGCAGCTTCGGACAGGAACTTTACCCCCTCCACTTT

clone size: .
J gene: TRBJ1-2
D gene: TRBD1
V gene: TRBV7-9
CDR3 protein: CASSLGTGTGSSSGYTF
CDR3 DNA: TGTGCCAGCAGCTTAGGTACCGGGACAGGGAGTTCGAGTGGCTACACCTTC

clone size: few
J gene: TRBJ1-2
D gene: .
V gene: TRBV6-1
CDR3 protein: CASSSGSNYGYTF
CDR3 DNA: TGTGCCAGCAGTTCAGGATCTAACTATGGCTACACCTTC

clone size: .
J gene: TRBJ2-1
D gene: TRBD2
V gene: TRBV6-5
CDR3 protein: CASSYSGESSYNEQFF
CDR3 DNA: TGTGCCAGCAGTTACAGCGGGGAGAGCTCTTACAATGAGCAGTTCTTC

clone size: few
J gene: TRBJ1-6
D gene: .
V gene: TRBV7-9
CDR3 protein: CASSLKVGSPLHF
CDR3 DNA: TGTGCCAGCAGCTTGAAGGTTGGGTCACCCCTCCACTTT

clone size: once
J gene: TRBJ2-5
D gene: TRBD2
V gene: TRBV7-3
CDR3 protein: CASSLGPGGQETQYF
CDR3 DNA: TGTGCCAGCAGCTTAGGTCCGGGAGGTCAAGAGACCCAGTACTTC